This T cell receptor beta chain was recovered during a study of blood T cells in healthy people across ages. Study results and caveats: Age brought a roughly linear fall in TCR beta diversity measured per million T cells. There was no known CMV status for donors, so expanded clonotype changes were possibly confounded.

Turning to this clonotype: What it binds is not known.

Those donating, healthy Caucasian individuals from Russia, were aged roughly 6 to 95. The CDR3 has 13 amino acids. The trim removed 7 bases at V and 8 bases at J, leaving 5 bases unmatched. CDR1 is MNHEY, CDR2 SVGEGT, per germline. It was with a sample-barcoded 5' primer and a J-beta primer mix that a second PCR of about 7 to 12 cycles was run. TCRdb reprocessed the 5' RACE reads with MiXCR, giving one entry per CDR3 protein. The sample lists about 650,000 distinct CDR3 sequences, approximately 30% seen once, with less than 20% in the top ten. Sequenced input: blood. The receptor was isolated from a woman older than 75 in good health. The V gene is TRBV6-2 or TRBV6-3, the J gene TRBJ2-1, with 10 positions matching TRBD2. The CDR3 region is CASNLAGGYEQFF. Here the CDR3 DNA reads TGTGCCAGCAATTTAGCGGGAGGCTATGAGCAGTTCTTC.